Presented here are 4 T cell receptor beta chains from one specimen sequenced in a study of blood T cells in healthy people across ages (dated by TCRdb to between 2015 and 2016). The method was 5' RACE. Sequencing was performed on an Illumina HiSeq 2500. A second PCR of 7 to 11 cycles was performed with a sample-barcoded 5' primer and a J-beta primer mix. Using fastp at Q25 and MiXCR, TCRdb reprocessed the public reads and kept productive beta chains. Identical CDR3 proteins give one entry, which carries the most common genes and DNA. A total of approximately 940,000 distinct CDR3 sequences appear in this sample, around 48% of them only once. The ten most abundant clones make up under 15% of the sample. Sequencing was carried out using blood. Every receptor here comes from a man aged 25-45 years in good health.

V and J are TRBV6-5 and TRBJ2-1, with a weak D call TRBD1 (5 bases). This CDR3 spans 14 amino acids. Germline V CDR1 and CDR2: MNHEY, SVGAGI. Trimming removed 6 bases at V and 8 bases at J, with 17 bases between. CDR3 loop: CASSNRILGDEQFF. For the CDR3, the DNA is TGTGCCAGCAGCAACAGGATTCTAGGGGATGAGCAGTTCTTC.

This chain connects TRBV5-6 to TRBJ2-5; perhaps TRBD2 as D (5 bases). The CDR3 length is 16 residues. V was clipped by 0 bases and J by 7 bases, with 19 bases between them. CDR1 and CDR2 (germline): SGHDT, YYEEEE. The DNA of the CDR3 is TGTGCCAGCAGCTTGGGAGGGTCCAAAGGAAGCATGACCCAGTACTTC. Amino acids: CASSLGGSKGSMTQYF. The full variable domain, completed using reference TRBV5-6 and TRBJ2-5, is DAGVTQSPTHLIKTRGQQVTLRCSPKSGHDTVSWYQQALGQGPQFIFQYYEEEERQRGNFPDRFSGHQFPNYSSELNVNALLLGDSALYLCASSLGGSKGSMTQYFGPGTRLLVL.

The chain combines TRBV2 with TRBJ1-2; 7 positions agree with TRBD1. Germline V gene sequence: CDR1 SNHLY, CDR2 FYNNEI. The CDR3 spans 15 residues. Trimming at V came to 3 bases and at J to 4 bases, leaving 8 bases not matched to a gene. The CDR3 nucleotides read TGTGCCAGCAGTGACAAGGAGGGGGCCTTCTATGGCTACACCTTC. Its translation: CASSDKEGAFYGYTF.

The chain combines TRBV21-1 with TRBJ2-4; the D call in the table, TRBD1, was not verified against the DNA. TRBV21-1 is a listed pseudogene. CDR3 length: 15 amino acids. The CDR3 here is CARWTGSNTKNIQYF. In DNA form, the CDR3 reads TGTGCCAGATGGACAGGGTCAAATACCAAAAACATTCAGTACTTC.